This passage covers 8 T cell receptor beta chains from one sample sequenced in a study of vaccination and CD4 T cells after COVID-19 (dated 2022 in TCRdb). No antigens are known for them. The library was generated by PCR. TCRdb lists the instrument as Illumina iSeq 100. DNA from cultured CD4+ T cells was subjected to TCR sequencing with the Oncomine TCR Beta short-read assay at the Johns Hopkins FTIC core. TCRdb reran the public reads through fastp at Q25 and MiXCR, keeping productive beta chains. A single entry per CDR3 protein holds the most common genes and DNA from its merged rows. The sample contains about 20,000 distinct CDR3 sequences, over 60% of them found a single time. The top ten clones comprise about a sixth of the sample. The treatment or condition tag for this specimen amounts to: roughly 11-day PBMC culture with coronavirus spike peptide pools or control peptides (ViraFEST assay). The material sequenced was CD4+ T cells from blood, cultured in vitro, taken after SARS-CoV-2 vaccination. These receptors all stem from a human donor who received a COVID-19 vaccine.

The chain joins TRBV7-3 to TRBJ2-5; 14 bases fit TRBD2. In germline, CDR1 is SGHTA, CDR2 FQGTGA. The CDR3 extends over 16 amino acids. The V gene end was trimmed by 5 bases and the J gene end by 4 bases; junction bases not matched to a gene: 6. The CDR3 sequence is CASSRSGLAGGETQYF. As DNA, the CDR3 is TGTGCCAGCAGCCGCTCCGGACTAGCGGGGGGAGAGACCCAGTACTTC.

V and J are TRBV7-8 and TRBJ1-5, with unresolved D. Trimming shortened V by 1 base and J by 0 bases, and 7 bases separated the two germline ends. CDR3 length: 15 amino acids. Germline V CDR1 and CDR2: SGHVS, FQNEAQ. The CDR3 DNA reads TGTGCCAGCAGCTTAGGGCTGAGTAGCAATCAGCCCCAGCATTTT. It codes for CASSLGLSSNQPQHF.

This clonotype has more than one count but fewer than ten. This chain uses TRBV20-1 with TRBJ1-2; 8 bases line up with TRBD1. Trimming at V came to 4 bases and at J to 5 bases, leaving 12 bases not matched to a gene. This CDR3 has 15 residues. Looked up from germline, CDR1 is DFQATT and CDR2 is SNEGSKA (reference sequence). The CDR3 DNA follows: TGCAGTGCTAACAGGGGGGACCTAAAGACTTATGGCTACACCTTC. Residues: CSANRGDLKTYGYTF.

The CDR3 bases are TGTGCCAGCTCAGGGGCCCGCACCGGGGAGCTGTTTTTT. This sequence encodes CASSGARTGELFF. The chain employs TRBV6-4 and TRBJ2-2; TRBD1 is a possible D gene (6 bases). The germline V gene encodes CDR1 MRHNA and CDR2 SNTAGT. This CDR3 is 13 amino acids long. Trimming took 8 bases from V and 4 from J, leaving 11 bases between them.

V is TRBV7-2 and J is TRBJ2-3; D is possibly TRBD2 (6 bases). The CDR3 is made up of 14 amino acids. Germline lookup yields CDR1 SGHTA and CDR2 FQGNSA. Trimming took 5 bases from V and 2 from J, leaving 11 bases between them. The CDR3 here is CASSPTRLTDTQYF. Here the CDR3 DNA reads TGTGCCAGCAGCCCGACTAGACTCACAGATACGCAGTATTTT.

In nucleotides, the CDR3 is TGTGCCTGGAGCGGACAGGGGGCATACGAGCAGTACTTC. Encoded protein: CAWSGQGAYEQYF. J is TRBJ2-7 and V is TRBV30; TRBD1 matches 11 bases. The germline V gene encodes CDR1 GTSNPN and CDR2 SVGIG (reference sequence). The V and J ends lost 3 bases and 4 bases, in that order; junction bases with no gene match: 2. The CDR3 runs to 13 residues.

The chain couples TRBV2 to TRBJ2-5; D is possibly TRBD1 (5 bases). With 4 bases removed from V and 3 bases from J, the gap between germline ends came to 18 bases. Germline lookup yields CDR1 SNHLY and CDR2 FYNNEI. There are 16 residues in the CDR3. The CDR3 here is CASSGWTPPLEETQYF. The CDR3 region has the DNA TGTGCCAGCAGTGGTTGGACACCCCCATTGGAAGAGACCCAGTACTTC.

This chain joins TRBV6-1 and TRBJ1-6; tentative D call: TRBD1 (5 bases). This CDR3 is built from 14 residues. Germline V gives CDR1 MNHNS, CDR2 SASEGT. Deletions cut 3 bases from V and 7 bases from J, with 10 bases between. The DNA for the CDR3 is TGTGCCAGCAGTGATACGTGGGGGAATTCACCCCTCCACTTT. This codes for CASSDTWGNSPLHF.